This T cell receptor (beta chain) originates from a study of blood T cell repertoires in COVID-19. Study-wide context: The United States, Italy and Spain were the sources of the acute and convalescent COVID-19 samples. Sources were T cells, B-cell-depleted T cells, or PBMCs; the material itself was cDNA or gDNA.

Sequencing was performed with immunoSEQ multiplex PCR; in TCRdb, only in-frame clones are kept and a portion is missing. Counted here are approximately 310,000 clones, 75% to 90% occurring once; the ten biggest clones make up 2.2%. The CDR3 is made up of 17 amino acids. After removal of 4 bases from V and 0 bases from J, the junction contained 9 bases not matched to a gene. Germline V lookup: CDR1 SNHLY, CDR2 FYNNEI. Clinical history reported by participants formed the basis on which cohorts were assigned. Donors in Cohort 3 counted as recovered after two negative PCRs, clearance, or symptom resolution.

This receptor was obtained from a man in his thirties or forties who had recovered from COVID-19. Specimen: PBMCs or T cells enriched from blood (not recorded which). The chain employs TRBV2 and TRBJ2-3; 8 bases fit TRBD1. This CDR3 is CASSGRDRKTSTDTQYF. The DNA for the CDR3 is TGTGCCAGCAGTGGGCGGGACAGGAAGACTAGCACAGATACGCAGTATTTT.